This TCR beta chain was captured by sequencing in a study of Tregs in tolerant kidney transplant recipients. Data came from immunoSEQ multiplex PCR; TCRdb stores just in-frame clones and leaves some out. Of about 66,000 clones listed, roughly 92% were seen once; the top ten hold approximately 11%. This clone has just one count. What it binds is unknown. Findings of the study overall: Activated donor B cell expansion appeared to reveal the most relevant donor-specific TCRbeta repertoire.

V was trimmed by 4 bases and J by 3 bases, leaving 7 bases between them. This CDR3 is 11 amino acids long. Germline V lookup: CDR1 GTSNPN, CDR2 SVGIG (reference sequence). The TCR originated in a human donor who received a combined kidney and bone marrow transplant. The J gene is TRBJ2-7, the V gene TRBV30; D gene uncertain. Here the sequenced sample was CD8+ T cells from blood, taken before the transplant. Here the CDR3 DNA reads TGTGCCTGGACCTACGACTACGAGCAGTACTTC. This codes for CAWTYDYEQYF.